Listed below are T cell receptor beta chains from one sample, sequenced in a study of OX40 agonist ivuxolimab in advanced cancers. The method was immunoSEQ multiplex PCR; TCRdb's version includes in-frame clones alone and lacks a portion of them. This sample has tens of thousands of clones, with about four fifths found just once. The material was CD4+ or CD8+ T cells sorted from blood, obtained in a trial of the OX40 agonist ivuxolimab. The receptor set was obtained from an adult with an advanced solid tumor such as melanoma, head and neck, liver or kidney cancer. Both conserved end residues are part of each CDR3. Fields, in order: CDR3 DNA, CDR3 protein, V gene, clone size, J gene, D gene. A D gene is named only where the DNA matches it firmly. Expanded clones get a size class; other rows say once, few or many, or leave the size out.

cdr3_nt: TGTGCCAGCAGCGGTCCCGGGACAGGCTTCAATCAGCCCCAGCATTTT
cdr3_aa: CASSGPGTGFNQPQHF
v_call: TRBV2
clone_size: .
j_call: TRBJ1-5
d_call: TRBD1

cdr3_nt: TGTGCCAGCGCCAAAAGTTCGGGGGGGGAGCTGTTTTTT
cdr3_aa: CASAKSSGGELFF
v_call: TRBV2
clone_size: .
j_call: TRBJ2-2
d_call: .

cdr3_nt: TGTGCCAGCAGCAGGGACCCAGGCTCTGGCTACACCTTC
cdr3_aa: CASSRDPGSGYTF
v_call: TRBV7-3
clone_size: few
j_call: TRBJ1-2
d_call: .

cdr3_nt: TGTGCCAGCAGAGGTGAGGAAGCGAAGACCCAGTACTTC
cdr3_aa: CASRGEEAKTQYF
v_call: TRBV5-4
clone_size: .
j_call: TRBJ2-5
d_call: .

cdr3_nt: TGTGCCGGACAGCGGGGGATATCCTACAATGAGCAGTTCTTC
cdr3_aa: CAGQRGISYNEQFF
v_call: TRBV30
clone_size: few
j_call: TRBJ2-1
d_call: TRBD2

cdr3_nt: TGCGCCAGCAGCCAAGTCGCAGGCGGGGTGAACACTGAAGCTTTCTTT
cdr3_aa: CASSQVAGGVNTEAFF
v_call: TRBV4-1
clone_size: .
j_call: TRBJ1-1
d_call: .

cdr3_nt: TGTGCCAGCAGCTTAGACCTCAGGAACACTGAAGCTTTCTTT
cdr3_aa: CASSLDLRNTEAFF
v_call: TRBV7-8
clone_size: .
j_call: TRBJ1-1
d_call: .

cdr3_nt: TGTGCCACCAAAACAGGGTATGGTGAAAAACTGTTTTTT
cdr3_aa: CATKTGYGEKLFF
v_call: TRBV2
clone_size: .
j_call: TRBJ1-4
d_call: .

cdr3_nt: TGTGCCAGCTCCCCGACAGGGGGCTCTTACGAGCAGTACTTC
cdr3_aa: CASSPTGGSYEQYF
v_call: TRBV27
clone_size: .
j_call: TRBJ2-7
d_call: TRBD1

cdr3_nt: TGTGCCAGCAGTTTACGGACAGGCCAACATTCACCCCTCCACTTT
cdr3_aa: CASSLRTGQHSPLHF
v_call: TRBV28
clone_size: .
j_call: TRBJ1-6
d_call: TRBD1

cdr3_nt: TGTGCCAGCAGTTACCAGGGGCAGCGGGTAGCCTACGAGCAGTACTTC
cdr3_aa: CASSYQGQRVAYEQYF
v_call: TRBV6-6
clone_size: few
j_call: TRBJ2-7
d_call: .

cdr3_nt: TGTGCCAGCAGTGAAGGGCTAGCGGGTACTTACGAGCAGTACTTC
cdr3_aa: CASSEGLAGTYEQYF
v_call: TRBV2
clone_size: medium-sized
j_call: TRBJ2-7
d_call: TRBD2

cdr3_nt: TGTGCCAGCAGCTTAGATTACTATGGCTACACCTTC
cdr3_aa: CASSLDYYGYTF
v_call: TRBV7-6
clone_size: .
j_call: TRBJ1-2
d_call: .

cdr3_nt: TGTGCCAGCAGCTTAGCGTACATACCGGGCCATCAGCCCCAGCATTTT
cdr3_aa: CASSLAYIPGHQPQHF
v_call: TRBV7-2
clone_size: few
j_call: TRBJ1-5
d_call: .

cdr3_nt: TGTGCCAGTAGTACCTCAGACAGGCGGGGCACTGAAGCTTTCTTT
cdr3_aa: CASSTSDRRGTEAFF
v_call: TRBV19
clone_size: .
j_call: TRBJ1-1
d_call: .

cdr3_nt: TGTGCCAGCAGCTTGCCCCACAGGGGGCAGGATGAAAAACTGTTTTTT
cdr3_aa: CASSLPHRGQDEKLFF
v_call: TRBV5-5
clone_size: once
j_call: TRBJ1-4
d_call: TRBD1

cdr3_nt: TGTGCCAGCAGCTCCCCTATCCGGGGGTTGTACGAGCAGTACTTC
cdr3_aa: CASSSPIRGLYEQYF
v_call: TRBV27
clone_size: .
j_call: TRBJ2-7
d_call: .

cdr3_nt: TGTGCCAGCAGCTTAAAAGGAGGCGGGGCTGGAAACACCATATATTTT
cdr3_aa: CASSLKGGGAGNTIYF
v_call: TRBV7-2
clone_size: once
j_call: TRBJ1-3
d_call: .

cdr3_nt: TGTGCCAGCAGCTTCCGTCAAACTCAAACCTACGAGCAGTACTTC
cdr3_aa: CASSFRQTQTYEQYF
v_call: TRBV7-3
clone_size: .
j_call: TRBJ2-7
d_call: .

cdr3_nt: TGTGCCAGCAGCGTCGAGGGGCGAGGCCGATACAATGAGCAGTTCTTC
cdr3_aa: CASSVEGRGRYNEQFF
v_call: TRBV9
clone_size: .
j_call: TRBJ2-1
d_call: .

cdr3_nt: TGTGCCAGCAGCTACAGACCACGGCACGAGCAGTACTTC
cdr3_aa: CASSYRPRHEQYF
v_call: TRBV7-9
clone_size: .
j_call: TRBJ2-7
d_call: .

cdr3_nt: TGTGCCAGCTCCCTGTTCGACGATACGCAGTATTTT
cdr3_aa: CASSLFDDTQYF
v_call: TRBV18
clone_size: .
j_call: TRBJ2-3
d_call: .

cdr3_nt: TGTGCCAGCAGCCCCTCAGGGGACCATTCTGGAAACACCATATATTTT
cdr3_aa: CASSPSGDHSGNTIYF
v_call: TRBV9
clone_size: .
j_call: TRBJ1-3
d_call: .

cdr3_nt: TGCGCCAGCAGCCAAGGGAACGGATTAACCCAGTACTTC
cdr3_aa: CASSQGNGLTQYF
v_call: TRBV4-1
clone_size: .
j_call: TRBJ2-5
d_call: .

cdr3_nt: TGTGCCAGCAGCCGTTGGACTTACCAGCCCCAGCATTTT
cdr3_aa: CASSRWTYQPQHF
v_call: TRBV5-6
clone_size: .
j_call: TRBJ1-5
d_call: .

cdr3_nt: TGCGCCAGCAGCCCGCGACAGGGAAACACCGGGGAGCTGTTTTTT
cdr3_aa: CASSPRQGNTGELFF
v_call: TRBV5-1
clone_size: .
j_call: TRBJ2-2
d_call: TRBD1

cdr3_nt: TGTGCCACCGCAGAGGCCTATAGCAATCAGCCCCAGCATTTT
cdr3_aa: CATAEAYSNQPQHF
v_call: TRBV15
clone_size: .
j_call: TRBJ1-5
d_call: .

cdr3_nt: TGCAGCGTTGTTGCAGGGACACCCCTCGAGCAGTACTTC
cdr3_aa: CSVVAGTPLEQYF
v_call: TRBV29-1
clone_size: .
j_call: TRBJ2-7
d_call: .

cdr3_nt: TGTGCCAGCGGCCGGACTAGCGGGAAAGAGACCCAGTACTTC
cdr3_aa: CASGRTSGKETQYF
v_call: TRBV28
clone_size: .
j_call: TRBJ2-5
d_call: TRBD2

cdr3_nt: TGTGCCAGCAGTTTTGCCTACAACACTGAAGCTTTCTTT
cdr3_aa: CASSFAYNTEAFF
v_call: TRBV28
clone_size: .
j_call: TRBJ1-1
d_call: .

cdr3_nt: TGTGCCACCAGCAGAGAAATCTTCGCGGTCTACGAGCAGTACTTC
cdr3_aa: CATSREIFAVYEQYF
v_call: TRBV15
clone_size: .
j_call: TRBJ2-7
d_call: .

cdr3_nt: TGTGCCAGTAGCGGGGGAAATTCACCCCTCCACTTT
cdr3_aa: CASSGGNSPLHF
v_call: TRBV19
clone_size: .
j_call: TRBJ1-6
d_call: .

cdr3_nt: TGTGCCAGCAGCCACCGCGGCCTAGCGGGTCTACGGGAGCTGTTTTTT
cdr3_aa: CASSHRGLAGLRELFF
v_call: TRBV11-2
clone_size: .
j_call: TRBJ2-2
d_call: TRBD2

cdr3_nt: TGTGCCAGCAGCAAAGCCACCTTC
cdr3_aa: CASSKATF
v_call: TRBV21-1
clone_size: .
j_call: TRBJ2-7
d_call: .

cdr3_nt: TGTGCCAGCAGCTTAATCCCCACAGATACGCAGTATTTT
cdr3_aa: CASSLIPTDTQYF
v_call: TRBV7-3
clone_size: .
j_call: TRBJ2-3
d_call: .

cdr3_nt: TGTGCCAGCAGCTTAGAGGAGCGGGCCTACAATGAGCAGTTCTTC
cdr3_aa: CASSLEERAYNEQFF
v_call: TRBV7-8
clone_size: few
j_call: TRBJ2-1
d_call: .

cdr3_nt: TGTGCCTGGAGTCGAGGGACCGGGATCAATGAGCAGTTCTTC
cdr3_aa: CAWSRGTGINEQFF
v_call: TRBV30
clone_size: once
j_call: TRBJ2-1
d_call: .

cdr3_nt: TGTGCCAGCTCACCTCAGAGTATCGGCGGTTACACTGAAGCTTTCTTT
cdr3_aa: CASSPQSIGGYTEAFF
v_call: TRBV18
clone_size: .
j_call: TRBJ1-1
d_call: .

cdr3_nt: TGTGCCAGCAGGATAGACAGGTATAATTCACCCCTCCACTTT
cdr3_aa: CASRIDRYNSPLHF
v_call: TRBV6-1
clone_size: few
j_call: TRBJ1-6
d_call: .

cdr3_nt: TGTGCCAGCAGCCAAGAAAGGGTGAACGGGGAGCTGTTTTTT
cdr3_aa: CASSQERVNGELFF
v_call: TRBV4-2
clone_size: .
j_call: TRBJ2-2
d_call: .

cdr3_nt: TGTGCCAGCAGCGCCGAGGGGGTCGCGAACACAGATACGCAGTATTTT
cdr3_aa: CASSAEGVANTDTQYF
v_call: TRBV9
clone_size: .
j_call: TRBJ2-3
d_call: .

cdr3_nt: TGTGCCAGCAGCTTAGGGACTAGCGGGAGGTCAGATACGCAGTATTTT
cdr3_aa: CASSLGTSGRSDTQYF
v_call: TRBV7-6
clone_size: .
j_call: TRBJ2-3
d_call: TRBD2

cdr3_nt: TGTGCCAGCAGCTTCGGATCTGATAGGGTTCAGTCTGGAAACACCATATATTTT
cdr3_aa: CASSFGSDRVQSGNTIYF
v_call: TRBV7-3
clone_size: .
j_call: TRBJ1-3
d_call: .